This TCR beta chain was sequenced in a study of control samples from healthy donors and cancer patients (dated by TCRdb to 2018 to 2020). For CDR1 and CDR2, the germline V gene lists MNHEY and SVGAGI. The CDR3 goes from the cysteine to the phenylalanine over 11 residues. Of the read, only the CDR3 DNA is kept; its 33 bases are in frame from base 1. V is cut by 2 bases and J by 7 bases, and the space between the germline ends is 5 bases. Library creation used the immunoSEQ multiplex PCR assay. TCRdb provides this immuneACCESS table in a form limited to in-frame rearrangements. Some clones are lacking; in checked studies, under half of them reflect an unresolved V gene, and why the rest are absent is not known. This sample has about 160,000 clones in its table, and approximately 96% of those were observed once. 8.5% of the sample is held by the ten biggest clonotypes. This clone was seen more than once but under ten times. Its binding antigen is unknown. Base qualities are missing; no much larger clone stands one base away.

Source material: blood. The receptor was derived from a woman in her 40s in good health. The chain uses TRBV6-5 and TRBJ1-1, with no reliable assignment of the D segment. Read as DNA, the sequence is TGTGCCAGCAGTTACCTGGGTGAAGCTTTCTTT. This translates into CASSYLGEAFF.